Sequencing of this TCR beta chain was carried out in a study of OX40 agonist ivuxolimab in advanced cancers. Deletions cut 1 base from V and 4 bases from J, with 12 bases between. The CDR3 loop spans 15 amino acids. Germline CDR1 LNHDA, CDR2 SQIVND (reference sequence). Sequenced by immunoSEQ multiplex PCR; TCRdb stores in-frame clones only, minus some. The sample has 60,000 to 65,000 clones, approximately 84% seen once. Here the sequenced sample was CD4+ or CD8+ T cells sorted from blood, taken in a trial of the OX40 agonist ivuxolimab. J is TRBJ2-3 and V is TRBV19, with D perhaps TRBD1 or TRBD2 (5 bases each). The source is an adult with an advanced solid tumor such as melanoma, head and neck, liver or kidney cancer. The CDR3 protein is CASSIGDQWADTQYF. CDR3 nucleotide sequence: TGTGCCAGTAGTATAGGGGACCAATGGGCAGATACGCAGTATTTT. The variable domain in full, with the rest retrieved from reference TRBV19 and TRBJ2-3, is DGGITQSPKYLFRKEGQNVTLSCEQNLNHDAMYWYRQDPGQGLRLIYYSQIVNDFQKGDIAEGYSVSREKKESFPLTVTSAQKNPTAFYLCASSIGDQWADTQYFGPGTRLTVL.